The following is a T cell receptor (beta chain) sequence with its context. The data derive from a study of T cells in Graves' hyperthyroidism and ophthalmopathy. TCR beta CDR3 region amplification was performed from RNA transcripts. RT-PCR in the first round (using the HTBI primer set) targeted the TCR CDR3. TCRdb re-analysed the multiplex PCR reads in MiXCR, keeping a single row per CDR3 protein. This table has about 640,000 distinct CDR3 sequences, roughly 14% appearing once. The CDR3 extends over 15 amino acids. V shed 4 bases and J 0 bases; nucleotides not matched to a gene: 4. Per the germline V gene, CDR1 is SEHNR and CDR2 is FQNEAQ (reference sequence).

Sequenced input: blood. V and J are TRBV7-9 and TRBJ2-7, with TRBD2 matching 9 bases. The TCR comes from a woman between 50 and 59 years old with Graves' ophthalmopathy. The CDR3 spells CASSSRLAVSYEQYF. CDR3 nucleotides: TGTGCCAGCAGCTCTAGACTAGCGGTCTCCTACGAGCAGTACTTC. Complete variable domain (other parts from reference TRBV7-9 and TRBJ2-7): DTGVSQNPRHKITKRGQNVTFRCDPISEHNRLYWYRQTLGQGPEFLTYFQNEAQLEKSRLLSDRFSAERPKGSFSTLEIQRTEQGDSAMYLCASSSRLAVSYEQYFGPGTRLTVT.